The present T cell receptor beta chain was sequenced within a study of cytomegalovirus exposure and HLA in healthy donors. Study conclusions and caveats: Near-uniform donor sequencing depth was presumed by presence/absence analyses. No immune exposure information besides CMV serostatus was available. Follow-up analysis found HLA locus-dependent TCR association rates, highest for DRB1 and lowest for HLA-C.

This CDR3 has 15 amino acids. V was cut by 0 bases and J by 7 bases, with 15 bases left in between. CDR1 is SGHDT and CDR2 is YYEEEE in the germline V gene. This clone appeared a few times. Its specificity is unknown. Primers: 60 Vbeta forward and 13 Jbeta reverse. Some clones are missing from TCRdb's copy, which holds only in-frame ones; the method was immunoSEQ multiplex PCR. The sample yields 45,000 to 65,000 clones, about two thirds seen once. The TCR was taken from a woman aged 45-60 years in good health and CMV-seropositive. The chain links TRBV5-6 to TRBJ2-3; weak D call: TRBD1 (6 bases). Sequenced sample: PBMCs. Here the CDR3 DNA reads TGTGCCAGCAGCTTGGGGGACACCTCAGTAAATACGCAGTATTTT. Its protein is CASSLGDTSVNTQYF.